Listed here are 19 T cell receptor beta chains from one sample, sequenced in a study of CD8 T cells in ankylosing spondylitis. No antigen is known for these receptors. Study-level findings and limits: Among TCR beta sequences, a motif of under ten highly homologous variants appeared characteristic of ankylosing spondylitis blood.

TCRdb re-called the 5' RACE reads through MiXCR, storing one row per CDR3 protein. The sample includes around 430,000 distinct CDR3 sequences, approximately 17% of them seen just once. Specimen: blood, either unsorted or a sorted T cell fraction (not recorded which). All receptors derive from a male donor with ankylosing spondylitis.

This clonotype was detected only a few times. This CDR3 reads CSVEDPGAGGAFF. CDR3 nucleotide sequence: TGCAGCGTTGAAGATCCGGGGGCCGGGGGAGCTTTCTTT. The gene calls are TRBV29-1 and TRBJ1-1, with a possible D match to TRBD1 (6 bases). The CDR3 consists of 13 residues. V was shortened by 0 bases and J by 10 bases, with 15 bases between the two germline ends. The germline V gene has CDR1 SQVTM and CDR2 ANQGSEA.

This sequence joins TRBV7-9 and TRBJ2-7; 7 nucleotides align to TRBD1. V was clipped by 0 bases and J by 5 bases; unmatched bases: 4. CDR1 is SEHNR and CDR2 is FQNEAQ in the germline V gene (reference sequence). The CDR3 is 14 residues long. The CDR3 nucleotides read TGTGCCAGCAGCTTAGCAGGGACAGTCAACGAGCAGTACTTC. Amino acid sequence: CASSLAGTVNEQYF.

The sample holds a few counts of this clonotype. The J gene is TRBJ1-5, the V gene TRBV19; the match to TRBD1 covers 9 bases. Germline V gene lookup returns CDR1 LNHDA and CDR2 SQIVND (reference sequence). V dropped 5 bases and J dropped 10; count of bases not matched to a gene: 18. This CDR3 is built from 17 residues. In DNA, the CDR3 is TGTGCCAGTAGTCCGAAAGGCGGGGACAGGGCCGTCCGTCCCCAGCATTTT. As protein: CASSPKGGDRAVRPQHF. Supplemented by reference TRBV19 and TRBJ1-5, the full variable domain reads DGGITQSPKYLFRKEGQNVTLSCEQNLNHDAMYWYRQDPGQGLRLIYYSQIVNDFQKGDIAEGYSVSREKKESFPLTVTSAQKNPTAFYLCASSPKGGDRAVRPQHFGDGTRLSIL.

This clonotype was counted between two and nine times. This chain joins TRBV7-2 and TRBJ1-2; possibly TRBD1 for D (5 bases). Germline assignment: CDR1 SGHTA and CDR2 FQGNSA. This CDR3 region has 15 residues. The V gene lost 5 bases and the J gene lost 5 bases, with 18 bases spanning the gap. The CDR3 protein is CASSPGAHGGYGYTF. The CDR3 DNA reads as TGTGCCAGCAGCCCGGGTGCCCACGGGGGGTATGGCTACACCTTC.

V gene TRBV5-1 combines with J gene TRBJ2-7; the match to TRBD2 covers 16 bases. Germline CDR1 and CDR2: SGHRS and YFSETQ. The CDR3 has 16 residues. Trimming at V came to 1 base and at J to 6 bases, leaving 4 bases not matched to a gene. The DNA for the CDR3 is TGCGCCAGCAGCTTGCTCGGGACTAGCGGGAGGGTCGAGCAGTACTTC. Residues: CASSLLGTSGRVEQYF.

In its sample, this clonotype was seen a few times. The rearrangement joins TRBV9 to TRBJ2-1; unclear D gene. The CDR3 is 15 amino acids. CDR1 and CDR2 (germline): SGDLS, YYNGEE. V lost 6 bases, J lost 3 bases, and 16 bases lay in between. The CDR3 bases are TGTGCCAGCACCCCTTTGGAAGGAAGCTACAATGAGCAGTTCTTC. It specifies CASTPLEGSYNEQFF.

The table lists this clonotype with many counts. Compared with germline, one end of the junction differs, possibly owing to a read error. The chain recombines TRBV5-1 with TRBJ2-1; D remains unclear. The germline V gene has CDR1 SGHRS and CDR2 YFSETQ. The CDR3 totals 12 residues. In DNA form, the CDR3 reads TGTGCCAGCAGCTTAGAAGGCAATGAGCAGTTCTTC. Protein sequence: CASSLEGNEQFF.

V and J are TRBV30 and TRBJ2-2; 8 bases agree with TRBD1. This CDR3 has 14 residues. The germline CDR1 and CDR2 sequences are GTSNPN and SVGIG (reference sequence). Trimming removed 3 bases from V and 5 bases from J; junction bases left unmatched: 5. CDR3 loop: CAWRGQALTGELFF. The DNA for the CDR3 is TGTGCCTGGAGGGGACAGGCCCTGACCGGGGAGCTGTTTTTT.

The gene calls are TRBV20-1 and TRBJ2-7; D might be TRBD1 (6 bases). The germline CDR1 and CDR2 sequences are DFQATT and SNEGSKA (reference sequence). V gave up 3 bases and J gave up 9 bases, with 12 bases separating them. CDR3 length: 11 residues. The chain's CDR3 is CSAREQGRQYF. The CDR3 DNA reads as TGCAGTGCTAGGGAACAGGGCCGGCAGTACTTC.

The gene calls are TRBV9 and TRBJ1-1; no definite D call. The CDR3 is 12 residues long. The V end lost 4 bases, the J end lost 11 bases, and 15 bases lay between the germline ends. Per the germline V gene, CDR1 is SGDLS and CDR2 is YYNGEE. This chain's CDR3 is CASSPSTPGAFF. The CDR3 nucleotides read TGTGCCAGCAGCCCCTCGACACCTGGGGCTTTCTTT.

This clonotype showed up just a few times. V is TRBV9 and J is TRBJ2-1; no clear D. This CDR3 is built from 14 residues. V lost 4 bases and J 7 bases, leaving 15 bases between the germline ends. In germline, CDR1 is SGDLS, CDR2 YYNGEE. The CDR3 bases are TGTGCCAGCAGCTTCGAGAAGTCCTGGAATGAGCAGTTCTTC. Amino acids: CASSFEKSWNEQFF.

DNA of the CDR3: TGCAGTGCTAGTTTAGGGGGGCGGACTGAAGCTTTCTTT. It is translated as CSASLGGRTEAFF. The genes are TRBV20-1 and TRBJ1-1, with D possibly being TRBD1 (6 bases). This CDR3 has 13 amino acids. Trimming removed 3 bases from V and 5 bases from J, with 13 bases in between. Per the germline V gene, CDR1 is DFQATT and CDR2 is SNEGSKA (reference sequence).

V is TRBV27 and J is TRBJ1-2; 12 bases match TRBD1. This CDR3 region has 15 residues. CDR1 is MNHEY and CDR2 is SMNVEV in the germline V gene (reference sequence). V was clipped by 2 bases and J by 9 bases; unmatched bases: 7. The CDR3 loop reads CASSLEGQGARRYTF. The CDR3 nucleotides read TGTGCCAGCAGTTTAGAGGGACAGGGGGCGCGACGCTACACCTTC.

This rearrangement joins TRBV7-2 to TRBJ2-7, with TRBD2 matching over 9 bases. Germline V lookup: CDR1 SGHTA, CDR2 FQGNSA. This CDR3 contains 15 residues. Trimming at V came to 3 bases and at J to 2 bases, leaving 5 bases not matched to a gene. In DNA, the CDR3 is TGTGCCAGCAGCTTGAGTAGCGGGGGCCCCTACGAGCAGTACTTC. Amino acids: CASSLSSGGPYEQYF.

This clonotype was recorded many times. The V call is TRBV5-1, the J call TRBJ1-2, with D unresolved. CDR3 length: 15 residues. Germline V gene lookup returns CDR1 SGHRS and CDR2 YFSETQ. Between the trimmed V and J ends, which lost 0 bases and 4 bases, there was a span of 13 bases. CDR3 region: CASSLDRAAAYGYTF. In DNA, the CDR3 is TGCGCCAGCAGCTTGGACCGGGCGGCAGCCTATGGCTACACCTTC. The complete variable domain, with remaining parts taken from reference TRBV5-1 and TRBJ1-2, reads KAGVTQTPRYLIKTRGQQVTLSCSPISGHRSVSWYQQTPGQGLQFLFEYFSETQRNKGNFPGRFSGRQFSNSRSEMNVSTLELGDSALYLCASSLDRAAAYGYTFGSGTRLTVV.

A few counts support this clonotype. The rearrangement joins TRBV7-6 to TRBJ2-3, with 11 bases lining up with TRBD2. Germline-derived CDR1 and CDR2 are SGHVS and FNYEAQ. The CDR3 spans 16 residues. V dropped 4 bases and J dropped 2; count of bases not matched to a gene: 5. CDR3 DNA: TGTGCCAGCAGCTCCTCGGGACTAGCGGCCACAGATACGCAGTATTTT. This encodes CASSSSGLAATDTQYF. The full variable domain, completed using reference TRBV7-6 and TRBJ2-3, is GAGVSQSPRYKVTKRGQDVALRCDPISGHVSLYWYRQALGQGPEFLTYFNYEAQQDKSGLPNDRFSAERPEGSISTLTIQRTEQRDSAMYRCASSSSGLAATDTQYFGPGTRLTVL.

This clonotype appeared a few times. The rearrangement uses TRBV27 and TRBJ2-3, with D tentatively TRBD1 (6 bases). Germline lookup yields CDR1 MNHEY and CDR2 SMNVEV (reference sequence). The CDR3 is made up of 16 amino acids. V was trimmed by 6 bases and J by 0 bases, leaving 16 bases between them. In DNA, the CDR3 is TGTGCCAGCAGCCCCCAGGGGCTTCCTAGCACAGATACGCAGTATTTT. Protein: CASSPQGLPSTDTQYF.

The table lists this clonotype with a few counts. The J gene is TRBJ1-1, the V gene TRBV7-3; D not certain. Germline CDR1 and CDR2: SGHTA and FQGTGA. Deletions cut 4 bases from V and 3 bases from J, with 9 bases between. This CDR3 comprises 13 residues. CDR3 loop: CASSYSVDTEAFF. The CDR3, as DNA: TGTGCCAGCAGCTACAGCGTGGACACTGAAGCTTTCTTT. Full variable domain (missing parts from reference TRBV7-3 and TRBJ1-1): GAGVSQTPSNKVTEKGKYVELRCDPISGHTALYWYRQSLGQGPEFLIYFQGTGAADDSGLPNDRFFAVRPEGSVSTLKIQRTERGDSAVYLCASSYSVDTEAFFGQGTRLTVV.

This clonotype showed up many times. The chain employs TRBV4-2 and TRBJ1-4; D unclear. The V end was cut by 3 bases, the J end by 0 bases, with 14 bases between. This CDR3 contains 17 residues. Germline CDR1 is LGHNA and CDR2 is YNFKEQ. The CDR3 protein is CASSQLRGGATNEKLFF. CDR3 nucleotides: TGTGCCAGCAGCCAGCTCCGTGGCGGGGCAACTAATGAAAAACTGTTTTTT.